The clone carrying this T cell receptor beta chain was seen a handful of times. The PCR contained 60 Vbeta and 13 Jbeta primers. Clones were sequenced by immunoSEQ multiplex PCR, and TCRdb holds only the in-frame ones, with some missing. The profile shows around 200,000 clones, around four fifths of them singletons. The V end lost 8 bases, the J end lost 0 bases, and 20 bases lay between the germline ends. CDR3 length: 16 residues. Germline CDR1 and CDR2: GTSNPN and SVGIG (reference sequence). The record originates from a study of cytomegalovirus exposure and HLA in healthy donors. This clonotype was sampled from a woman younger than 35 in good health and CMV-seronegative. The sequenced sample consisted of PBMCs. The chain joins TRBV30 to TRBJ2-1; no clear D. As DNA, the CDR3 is TGTGCCCGAGCCGCAAAAGACTCGAGCTCCTACAATGAGCAGTTCTTC. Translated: CARAAKDSSSYNEQFF.